This T cell receptor (beta chain) emerged from a study of blood T cell repertoires in COVID-19. Study context: Samples taken during acute and convalescent COVID-19 were collected in the United States, Italy and Spain.

As processed by the authors: Reference gene primer amplification gave estimated nucleated cell counts. Generated by immunoSEQ multiplex PCR, the TCRdb table keeps only in-frame clones and is missing some. That table is the source of V, J and clone size, and D and trimming were worked out from the DNA. The table records approximately 140,000 clones, roughly 83% of them present only once. Germline V gene data show CDR1 as WNHNN and CDR2 as SYGVQD (reference sequence). The CDR3 sequence is 14 residues long. Unmatched junction bases numbered 2, after V lost 1 base and J lost 3 bases. This clone occurred once.

The chain couples TRBV10-1 to TRBJ2-5, with TRBD2 matching over 7 bases. What was sequenced was peripheral blood. The sequence was collected from a woman of 80 years or more with acute or convalescent COVID-19. The CDR3 protein is CASSEYGTKETQYF. As DNA, the CDR3 is TGCGCCAGCAGTGAGTACGGGACTAAAGAGACCCAGTACTTC.